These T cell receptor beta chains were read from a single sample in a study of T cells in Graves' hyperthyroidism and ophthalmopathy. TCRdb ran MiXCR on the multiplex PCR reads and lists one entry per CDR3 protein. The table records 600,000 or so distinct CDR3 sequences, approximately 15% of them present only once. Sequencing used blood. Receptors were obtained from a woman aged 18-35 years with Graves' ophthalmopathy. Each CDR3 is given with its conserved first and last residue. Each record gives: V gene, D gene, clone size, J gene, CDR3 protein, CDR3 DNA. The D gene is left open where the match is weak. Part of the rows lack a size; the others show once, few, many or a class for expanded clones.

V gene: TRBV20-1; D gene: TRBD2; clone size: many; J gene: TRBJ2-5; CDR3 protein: CSVGLAGGPILQETQYF; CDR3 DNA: TGCAGTGTAGGTTTAGCGGGAGGGCCCATCCTTCAAGAGACCCAGTACTTC
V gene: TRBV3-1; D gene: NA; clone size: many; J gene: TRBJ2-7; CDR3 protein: CASSQWGARDEQYF; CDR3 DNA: TGTGCCAGCAGCCAATGGGGCGCGAGGGACGAGCAGTACTTC
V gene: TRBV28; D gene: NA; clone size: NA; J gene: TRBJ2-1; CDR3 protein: CASRAPGSYNEQFF; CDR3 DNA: TGTGCCAGCAGGGCCCCCGGGTCCTACAATGAGCAGTTCTTC
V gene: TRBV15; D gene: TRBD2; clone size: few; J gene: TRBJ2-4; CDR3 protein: CATSRGRDRAGGNIQYF; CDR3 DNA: TGTGCCACCAGCAGGGGAAGGGACCGGGCGGGGGGAAACATTCAGTACTTC
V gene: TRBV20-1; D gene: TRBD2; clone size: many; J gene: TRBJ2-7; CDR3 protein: CSARGGTSSRGEQYF; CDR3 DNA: TGCAGTGCTAGAGGAGGGACTAGCTCAAGGGGCGAGCAGTACTTC
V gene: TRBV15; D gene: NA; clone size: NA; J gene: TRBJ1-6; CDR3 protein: CATSRDGSPLHF; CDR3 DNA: TGTGCCACCAGCAGAGATGGGTCACCCCTCCACTTT
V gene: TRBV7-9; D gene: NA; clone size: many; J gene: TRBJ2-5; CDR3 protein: CASSLGAGIRRETQYF; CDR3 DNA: TGTGCCAGCAGCTTAGGGGCAGGCATCCGGCGAGAGACCCAGTACTTC
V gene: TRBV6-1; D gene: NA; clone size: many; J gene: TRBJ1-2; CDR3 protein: CAHGTGVGGYGYTF; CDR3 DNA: TGTGCCCACGGGACGGGCGTCGGGGGATATGGCTACACCTTC
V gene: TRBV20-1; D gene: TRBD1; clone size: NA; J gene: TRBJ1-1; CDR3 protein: CSARRGQGITEAFF; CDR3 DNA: TGCAGTGCTCGAAGGGGACAGGGGATCACTGAAGCTTTCTTT
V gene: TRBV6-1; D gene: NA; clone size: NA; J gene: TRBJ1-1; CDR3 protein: CASRITVDTEAFF; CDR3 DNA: TGTGCCAGCAGGATCACGGTGGACACTGAAGCTTTCTTT
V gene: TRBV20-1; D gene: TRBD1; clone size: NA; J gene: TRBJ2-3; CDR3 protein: CSAPTGGWDTQYF; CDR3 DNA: TGCAGTGCTCCGACAGGGGGGTGGGATACGCAGTATTTT
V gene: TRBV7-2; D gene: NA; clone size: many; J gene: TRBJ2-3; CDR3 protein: CASSLGVYTTDTQYF; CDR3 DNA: TGTGCCAGCAGCTTAGGGGTCTATACCACAGATACGCAGTATTTT
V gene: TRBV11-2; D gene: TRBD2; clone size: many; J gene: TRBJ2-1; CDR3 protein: CASRLAGDNEQFF; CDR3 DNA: TGTGCCAGCAGACTAGCGGGGGACAATGAGCAGTTCTTC
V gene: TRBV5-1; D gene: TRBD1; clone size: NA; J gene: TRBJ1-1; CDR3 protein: CASSFGTGESEAFF; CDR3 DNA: TGCGCCAGCAGCTTCGGGACAGGGGAGTCTGAAGCTTTCTTT
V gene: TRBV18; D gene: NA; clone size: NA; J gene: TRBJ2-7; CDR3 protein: CASSPHPIGPVDEQYF; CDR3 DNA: TGTGCCAGCTCACCCCACCCAATCGGACCTGTCGACGAGCAGTACTTC
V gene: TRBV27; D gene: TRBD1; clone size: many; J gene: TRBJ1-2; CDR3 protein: CASSYALGQGAYGYTF; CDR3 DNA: TGTGCCAGCAGTTATGCCTTGGGACAGGGGGCTTATGGCTACACCTTC
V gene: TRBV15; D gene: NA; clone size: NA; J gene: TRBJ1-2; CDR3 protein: CATSSPEEGNYGYTF; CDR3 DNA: TGTGCCACCAGCAGTCCAGAGGAAGGAAACTATGGCTACACCTTC
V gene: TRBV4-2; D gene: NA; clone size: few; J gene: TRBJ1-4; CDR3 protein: CASSQDPRGQPSREKLFF; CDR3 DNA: TGTGCCAGCAGCCAAGATCCACGCGGACAGCCCTCCAGAGAAAAACTGTTTTTT
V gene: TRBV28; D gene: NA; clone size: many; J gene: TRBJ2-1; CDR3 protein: CASSARAKTSNEQFF; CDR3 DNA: TGTGCCAGCAGTGCTAGGGCTAAGACTAGCAATGAGCAGTTCTTC
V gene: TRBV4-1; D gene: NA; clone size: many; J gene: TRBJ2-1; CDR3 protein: CASSQDKGWDEQFF; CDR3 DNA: TGCGCCAGCAGCCAAGATAAAGGGTGGGATGAGCAGTTCTTC
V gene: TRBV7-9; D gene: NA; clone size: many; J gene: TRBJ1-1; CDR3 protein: CASSLAWNMNTEAFF; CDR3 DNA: TGTGCCAGCAGCTTAGCTTGGAACATGAACACTGAAGCTTTCTTT
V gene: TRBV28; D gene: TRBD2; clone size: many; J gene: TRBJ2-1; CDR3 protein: CASSSTPPSLAGVLGQFF; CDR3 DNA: TGTGCCAGCAGTTCCACTCCCCCATCACTAGCGGGAGTGCTGGGGCAGTTCTTC
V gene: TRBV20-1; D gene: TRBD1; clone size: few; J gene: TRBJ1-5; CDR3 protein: CSARADREGNQPQHF; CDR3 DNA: TGCAGTGCTAGAGCTGACAGGGAGGGAAATCAGCCCCAGCATTTT
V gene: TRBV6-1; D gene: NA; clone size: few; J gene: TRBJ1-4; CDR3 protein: CASSPQGTDREKLFF; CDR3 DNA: TGTGCCAGCAGCCCCCAGGGCACGGATCGAGAAAAACTGTTTTTT
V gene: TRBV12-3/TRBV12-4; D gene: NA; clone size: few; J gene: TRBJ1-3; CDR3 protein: CASSLGFNSGNTIYF; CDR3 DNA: TGTGCCAGCAGTTTAGGGTTCAACTCTGGAAACACCATATATTTT
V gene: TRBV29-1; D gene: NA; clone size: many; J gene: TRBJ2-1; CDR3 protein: CSVSAALGSEQFF; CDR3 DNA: TGCAGTGTTTCCGCGGCCCTTGGGAGTGAGCAGTTCTTC
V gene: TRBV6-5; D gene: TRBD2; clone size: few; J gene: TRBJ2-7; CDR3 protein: CASSYGASGTYEQYF; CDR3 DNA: TGTGCCAGCAGTTACGGGGCTAGCGGGACCTACGAGCAGTACTTC
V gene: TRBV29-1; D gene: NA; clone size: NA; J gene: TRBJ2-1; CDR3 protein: CSLLRTYNEQFF; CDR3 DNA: TGCAGCCTCCTCCGGACCTACAATGAGCAGTTCTTC
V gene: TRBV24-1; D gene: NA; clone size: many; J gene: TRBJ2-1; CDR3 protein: CATSDSWGRRGGEQFF; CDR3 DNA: TGTGCCACCAGTGATTCATGGGGACGTCGGGGCGGTGAGCAGTTCTTC